The 26 T cell receptor beta chains reported below all come from one sample, sequenced in a study of CD8 T cells in ankylosing spondylitis. TCRdb used MiXCR to reprocess the 5' RACE reads, holding one entry per CDR3 protein. The top ten clones hold more than 15% of a sample with about 200,000 distinct CDR3 sequences, roughly 13% of them seen once. The sample comprised blood, either unsorted or a sorted T cell fraction (not recorded which). All receptors derive from a male donor with ankylosing spondylitis or in good health (not recorded which).

This chain links TRBV9 with TRBJ2-7, with D unclear. Germline lookup yields CDR1 SGDLS and CDR2 YYNGEE. There are 14 residues in the CDR3. The V end was cut by 4 bases, the J end by 0 bases, with 11 bases between. The CDR3 nucleotides read TGTGCCAGCAGCACGAGCGCGTCCTCCTACGAGCAGTACTTC. Its translation: CASSTSASSYEQYF.

This chain joins TRBV6-5 and TRBJ2-7; a possible D gene is TRBD2 (6 bases). This CDR3 contains 12 residues. Germline loops: CDR1 MNHEY, CDR2 SVGAGI. Trimming left V 5 bases short and J 6 bases short, with 11 bases between. The CDR3 region is CASSGASAEQYF. The CDR3 bases are TGTGCCAGCAGTGGCGCTAGCGCCGAGCAGTACTTC.

The chain carries TRBV6-5 and TRBJ1-1; no reliable D call. V gave up 0 bases and J gave up 8 bases, with 13 bases separating them. This CDR3 has 14 amino acids. CDR1 and CDR2 from the germline V gene are MNHEY and SVGAGI. CDR3 coding DNA: TGTGCCAGCAGTTACTCCCCCCCCGGGTTAGAAGCTTTCTTT. Protein product: CASSYSPPGLEAFF.

This clonotype was detected a few times. The chain uses TRBV6-4 and TRBJ2-1; 7 nucleotides align to TRBD2. The J segment lost 8 bases and the V segment lost 4 bases, leaving 5 bases of the junction unmatched. The CDR3 totals 13 residues. The germline V gene has CDR1 MRHNA and CDR2 SNTAGT. This chain's CDR3 is CASSGTSNYEQFF. DNA for the CDR3: TGTGCCAGCAGTGGGACTAGTAACTATGAGCAGTTCTTC.

The chain employs TRBV7-9 and TRBJ2-7, with D perhaps matching TRBD2 (5 bases). Trimming took 5 bases from V and 4 from J, leaving 12 bases between them. The germline gives CDR1 SEHNR, CDR2 FQNEAQ (reference sequence). The CDR3 runs to 13 residues. The CDR3 protein is CASSRSVGYEQYF. The CDR3 DNA sequence: TGTGCCAGCAGCCGTAGCGTGGGTTACGAGCAGTACTTC. The full variable domain, its missing parts supplied by reference TRBV7-9 and TRBJ2-7, is DTGVSQNPRHKITKRGQNVTFRCDPISEHNRLYWYRQTLGQGPEFLTYFQNEAQLEKSRLLSDRFSAERPKGSFSTLEIQRTEQGDSAMYLCASSRSVGYEQYFGPGTRLTVT.

The CDR3 DNA sequence: TGCGCCAGCAGTGCCGGGGTCGGTGGGCAGCCCCAGCATTTT. Translated: CASSAGVGGQPQHF. V usage is TRBV4-1 and J usage is TRBJ1-5; D gene unclear. This CDR3 contains 14 residues. Germline V gene lookup returns CDR1 MGHRA and CDR2 YSYEKL. Trimming shortened V by 6 bases and J by 7 bases, and 16 bases separated the two germline ends.

This clonotype was counted only a few times. This chain joins TRBV2 and TRBJ2-3, with a tentative D call TRBD2 (7 bases). Germline values: CDR1 SNHLY, CDR2 FYNNEI. The CDR3 totals 12 residues. The CDR3 spells CAGGDATDTQYF. The DNA for the CDR3 is TGTGCAGGGGGGGACGCCACAGATACGCAGTATTTT.

The V gene is TRBV10-2, the J gene TRBJ2-5; D may be TRBD1 (5 bases). The germline V gene has CDR1 WSHSY and CDR2 SAAADI. This CDR3 has 13 residues. Between the trimmed V and J ends, which lost 0 bases and 7 bases, there was a span of 9 bases. CDR3 loop: CASSESQGWTQYF. The CDR3 DNA reads as TGCGCCAGCAGTGAGTCCCAGGGATGGACCCAGTACTTC.

The genes are TRBV3-1 and TRBJ2-5; maybe TRBD2 (7 bases). Between the trimmed V and J ends, which lost 0 bases and 3 bases, there was a span of 14 bases. CDR3 length: 16 residues. The germline V gene encodes CDR1 LGHDT and CDR2 YNNKEL (reference sequence). The CDR3, as DNA: TGTGCCAGCAGCCAAGATGGGCGGGGGCACGAAGAGACCCAGTACTTC. This gives the protein CASSQDGRGHEETQYF.

This clonotype was seen ten or more times. V usage is TRBV29-1 and J usage is TRBJ1-1; TRBD1 aligns across 7 bases. Trimming cost V 6 bases and J 1 base; bases outside gene matches: 5. The CDR3 totals 13 residues. Germline V gives CDR1 SQVTM, CDR2 ANQGSEA. For the CDR3, the DNA is TGCAGCGTAAGAGGGGGCCGGAACACTGAAGCTTTCTTT. Amino acids: CSVRGGRNTEAFF.

This clonotype was counted a few times. The chain uses TRBV29-1 and TRBJ1-1; D not certain. Per germline, CDR1 SQVTM and CDR2 ANQGSEA. The CDR3 loop spans 16 amino acids. V lost 5 bases and J 0 bases, leaving 19 bases between the germline ends. For the CDR3, the DNA is TGCAGCGTTACAAGTAGGGCCGGCTCCATGAACACTGAAGCTTTCTTT. The encoded protein is CSVTSRAGSMNTEAFF.

The rearrangement links TRBV5-1 to TRBJ2-6; 8 nucleotides align to TRBD1. Germline V CDR1 and CDR2: SGHRS, YFSETQ. This CDR3 region has 17 residues. The J segment lost 4 bases and the V segment lost 1 base, leaving 7 bases of the junction unmatched. CDR3 protein: CASSLRQGFSGANVLTF. The CDR3 coding sequence is TGCGCCAGCAGCTTGAGACAGGGGTTCTCCGGGGCCAACGTCCTGACTTTC.

Details on this clonotype: Mismatch with germline at one junction end may stem from a read error. The gene calls are TRBV10-2 and TRBJ2-7; D remains ambiguous. This CDR3 has 17 residues. Germline CDR1 and CDR2: WSHSY and SAAADI. The chain's CDR3 is CASTYSIDRAAPYEQYF. The CDR3 region has the DNA TGTGCCAGCACCTACTCCATAGACCGGGCTGCCCCCTACGAGCAGTACTTC.

This clonotype was detected only a few times. The chain is built from TRBV7-8 and TRBJ2-5; 8 nucleotides align to TRBD1. V lost 5 bases to trimming and J lost 4 bases; unmatched junction nucleotides: 12. Germline-derived CDR1 and CDR2 are SGHVS and FQNEAQ. CDR3 length equals 16 residues. CDR3: CASSLLMDRAPETQYF. Here the CDR3 DNA reads TGTGCCAGCAGCCTATTAATGGACAGGGCCCCAGAGACCCAGTACTTC.

This clonotype was seen a handful of times. This chain uses TRBV7-9 with TRBJ2-5; D may be TRBD2 (6 bases). Deletions cut 5 bases from V and 5 bases from J, with 9 bases between. There are 12 residues in the CDR3. Germline CDR1 is SEHNR and CDR2 is FQNEAQ (reference sequence). The CDR3 nucleotides are TGTGCCAGCAGCGGGGGGATGGAGACCCAGTACTTC. This encodes CASSGGMETQYF.

This clonotype appeared a few times. This CDR3 reads CAGRRNSEQFF. The CDR3 DNA reads TGTGCCGGGCGCAGGAACAGTGAGCAGTTCTTC. This sequence joins TRBV12-3 or TRBV12-4 and TRBJ2-1; D is unclear. V shed 11 bases and J shed 9 bases, with 14 bases lying between them. This CDR3 has 11 amino acids.

This clonotype has a handful of counts. CDR3 sequence reads: CASSLSPGDEQFF. The CDR3 nucleotides are TGCGCCAGCAGCTTGAGCCCGGGGGATGAGCAGTTCTTC. This sequence joins TRBV5-1 and TRBJ2-1, with D possibly matching TRBD2 (6 bases). The CDR3 is made up of 13 amino acids. Trimming took 1 base from V and 8 from J, leaving 10 bases between them. Germline-derived CDR1 and CDR2 are SGHRS and YFSETQ.

This clonotype was seen only a few times. This rearrangement joins TRBV11-2 to TRBJ2-7; tentative D call: TRBD2 (6 bases). CDR1 SGHAT and CDR2 FQNNGV come from the germline V gene. Trimming took off 1 base at V and 2 bases at J, with 9 bases between the two ends. This CDR3 comprises 14 residues. In nucleotides, the CDR3 is TGTGCCAGCAGCTTAGCGGGAGAGGCCTACGAGCAGTACTTC. This encodes CASSLAGEAYEQYF.

V usage is TRBV4-1 and J usage is TRBJ1-1; TRBD1 might be the D (5 bases). CDR1 MGHRA and CDR2 YSYEKL come from the germline V gene. This CDR3 has 15 amino acids. V lost 3 bases and J 4 bases, leaving 15 bases between the germline ends. The CDR3 reads CASSHDKGDFTEAFF. The CDR3, as DNA: TGCGCCAGCAGCCACGACAAAGGGGACTTCACTGAAGCTTTCTTT.

In its sample, this clonotype was seen many times. The chain carries TRBV20-1 and TRBJ2-7; D may correspond to TRBD1 or TRBD2 (5 bases each). Germline V gene lookup returns CDR1 DFQATT and CDR2 SNEGSKA (reference sequence). The CDR3 length is 17 residues. V gave up 6 bases and J gave up 4 bases, with 28 bases separating them. CDR3 region: CSAKGFRDPALEYEQYF. CDR3 sequence (DNA): TGCAGTGCGAAGGGGTTCCGGGACCCAGCATTAGAATACGAGCAGTACTTC.

The chain couples TRBV9 to TRBJ2-1; weak D call: TRBD1 (6 bases). The V end lost 3 bases, the J end lost 7 bases, and 23 bases lay between the germline ends. The germline CDR1 and CDR2 sequences are SGDLS and YYNGEE. This CDR3 has 17 residues. The DNA for the CDR3 is TGTGCCAGCAGCGCCTCACGGGGACAACTTATGGGGAATGAGCAGTTCTTC. This gives the protein CASSASRGQLMGNEQFF.

This clonotype was seen a handful of times. The V and J genes are TRBV2 and TRBJ2-3, with 7 bases that match TRBD1. The CDR3 length is 16 residues. Germline assignment: CDR1 SNHLY and CDR2 FYNNEI. With V trimmed by 10 bases and J by 5 bases, 18 bases remained unmatched. DNA for the CDR3: TGTGCCATCCTCCCCACCCGACAGGGAGCCCTAGATACGCAGTATTTT. Its translation: CAILPTRQGALDTQYF.

CDR3 sequence: CAWNSGQGDEQYF. The CDR3 nucleotides are TGTGCCTGGAATTCGGGACAGGGGGACGAGCAGTACTTC. The chain uses TRBV30 and TRBJ2-7; 11 nucleotides match TRBD1. The CDR3 is 13 amino acids. CDR1 is GTSNPN and CDR2 is SVGIG in the germline V gene (reference sequence). V trimming: 4 bases; J trimming: 5 bases; junction bases outside the gene matches: 4.

This clonotype was observed a few times. The V gene is TRBV4-1, the J gene TRBJ1-1; 8 nucleotides align to TRBD1. The CDR3 sequence is 15 residues long. V was pared by 5 bases and J by 5 bases, with 10 bases of the junction left unmatched. Germline assignment: CDR1 MGHRA and CDR2 YSYEKL. CDR3 sequence: CASSYPGTGGTEAFF. The CDR3 DNA reads as TGCGCCAGCAGCTATCCTGGCACAGGGGGAACTGAAGCTTTCTTT.

The V and J genes are TRBV5-5 and TRBJ2-2; TRBD2 matches 7 bases. The CDR3 has 15 residues. Unmatched junction bases numbered 10, after V lost 4 bases and J lost 7 bases. Germline values: CDR1 SGHKS, CDR2 YYEKEE (reference sequence). The CDR3 sequence is CASSLDSGFFGELFF. CDR3 DNA: TGTGCCAGCAGCCTAGATAGCGGGTTCTTCGGGGAGCTGTTTTTT.

The chain couples TRBV7-8 to TRBJ2-5; TRBD2 matches at 11 bases. V was pared by 3 bases and J by 6 bases, with 9 bases of the junction left unmatched. The CDR3 length is 16 residues. Germline values: CDR1 SGHVS, CDR2 FQNEAQ. CDR3 nucleotides: TGTGCCAGCAGCTTTTCCCGACTAGCGGGACCCAAGACCCAGTACTTC. As protein: CASSFSRLAGPKTQYF. The whole variable domain, filled in from reference TRBV7-8 and TRBJ2-5, reads GAGVSQSPRYKVAKRGQDVALRCDPISGHVSLFWYQQALGQGPEFLTYFQNEAQLDKSGLPSDRFFAERPEGSVSTLKIQRTQQEDSAVYLCASSFSRLAGPKTQYFGPGTRLLVL.